Sequencing of this T cell receptor beta chain was carried out in a study of cytomegalovirus exposure and HLA in healthy donors. Produced via immunoSEQ multiplex PCR; TCRdb's table is partial and in-frame only. Of about 280,000 clones in the sample, 70% to 90% are singletons; the top ten hold over 0.95%. Findings and limits, study-wide: Rare TCR sequences dominated, though some public TCRs recurred in many donors. Reported performance of the classifier showed diagnosis of cytomegalovirus status with high specificity and sensitivity. Cytomegalovirus association was assigned to approximately 160 TCR beta chains.

V shed 4 bases and J shed 1 base, with 11 bases lying between them. Per germline, CDR1 SGDLS and CDR2 YYNGEE. This CDR3 is built from 14 residues. About this clone itself: Its antigen remains unknown.

The chain combines TRBV9 with TRBJ2-5; D call uncertain. The sequence came from a woman aged 18-29 years in good health and CMV-seronegative. The sample was PBMCs. CDR3 loop: CASSMSTRQETQYF. The DNA of the CDR3 is TGTGCCAGCAGCATGTCGACACGCCAAGAGACCCAGTACTTC.